This TCR beta chain was sequenced during a study of long-term antiretroviral therapy in people with HIV. About the research overall: Of all samples, the earliest predate the 2015 immediate-ART recommendation by about a decade.

Among participants with HIV, every one received treatment in the United States. Each sample contained roughly 0.85-10 million cryopreserved PBMC, thawed before DNA extraction. The CDR3 is 18 amino acids. Germline V gene lookup returns CDR1 LNHNV and CDR2 YYDKDF (reference sequence). The V gene end was trimmed by 3 bases and the J gene end by 6 bases; junction bases not matched to a gene: 17. Researchers ran immunoSEQ v3.0 at survey level. Generated by immunoSEQ multiplex PCR, the TCRdb table keeps only in-frame clones and is missing some. The table shows approximately 29,000 clones, with about four fifths occurring only once.

V and J are TRBV15 and TRBJ1-1; 9 nucleotides match TRBD1. Sample: unsorted PBMCs, taken 0.4 years after starting antiretroviral therapy. This clonotype was obtained from a man between 18 and 29 years old with HIV. CDR3 residues: CATSRGGEQQGARAEAFF. The CDR3, as DNA: TGTGCCACCAGCAGGGGGGGGGAGCAACAGGGGGCTCGGGCTGAAGCTTTCTTT.